This is a list of T cell receptor beta chains from one sample in a study of Graves' ophthalmopathy and Graves' hyperthyroidism. TCRdb ran MiXCR on the multiplex PCR reads and lists one entry per CDR3 protein. This sample yields 350,000 to 400,000 distinct CDR3 sequences, of which 18% are seen a single time; around 1.4% belongs to the top ten. Sequenced: peripheral blood. The source of these receptors is a woman aged 18 to 35 with Graves' ophthalmopathy. Both conserved end residues are trimmed from each CDR3. Fields, in order: CDR3 protein, J gene, V gene.

CDR3: ASSYSIPKMGGEQY
J: TRBJ2-7
V: TRBV6-5

CDR3: ASSRLGISDTQY
J: TRBJ2-3
V: TRBV6-2/TRBV6-3

CDR3: ASSLKDQILKNIQY
J: TRBJ2-4
V: TRBV28

CDR3: ASTSQGNTIY
J: TRBJ1-3
V: TRBV19

CDR3: ASSQTGTGLTGELF
J: TRBJ2-2
V: TRBV3-1

CDR3: SARLILETQY
J: TRBJ2-5
V: TRBV20-1

CDR3: ASSLGNYEQY
J: TRBJ2-7
V: TRBV28

CDR3: ASNKQGEEQETQY
J: TRBJ2-5
V: TRBV19

CDR3: ASSQVIPGAYEQY
J: TRBJ2-7
V: TRBV4-1

CDR3: ASSEFVGLGTEAF
J: TRBJ1-1
V: TRBV2

CDR3: ASSHRDSSYEQY
J: TRBJ2-7
V: TRBV7-8

CDR3: ASSHGLAGVVETQY
J: TRBJ2-5
V: TRBV11-2

CDR3: ASSFPGSREQY
J: TRBJ2-7
V: TRBV28

CDR3: ASNVAGSYEQY
J: TRBJ2-7
V: TRBV5-1

CDR3: ASRAQEGYEQY
J: TRBJ2-7
V: TRBV27

CDR3: SASEVTYGYT
J: TRBJ1-2
V: TRBV20-1

CDR3: ASSETGDYGYT
J: TRBJ1-2
V: TRBV19

CDR3: SVEDGQGNYEQY
J: TRBJ2-7
V: TRBV29-1

CDR3: ASSPGRLNTEAF
J: TRBJ1-1
V: TRBV6-1

CDR3: ASSSTGASETQY
J: TRBJ2-5
V: TRBV7-3

CDR3: ASSLVGGITEAF
J: TRBJ1-1
V: TRBV28

CDR3: ASKSSQVARETQY
J: TRBJ2-5
V: TRBV28

CDR3: ASSSTYRISNQPQH
J: TRBJ1-5
V: TRBV28

CDR3: ASSETGKRDNYGYT
J: TRBJ1-2
V: TRBV25-1

CDR3: ASSPKKGQGAQETQY
J: TRBJ2-5
V: TRBV11-2

CDR3: ASSAGREETQY
J: TRBJ2-5
V: TRBV28

CDR3: ASSSPPGTLYQETQY
J: TRBJ2-5
V: TRBV6-2/TRBV6-3

CDR3: ASSILWGSSYEQY
J: TRBJ2-7
V: TRBV19

CDR3: ASSTGQGANIQY
J: TRBJ2-4
V: TRBV12-3/TRBV12-4